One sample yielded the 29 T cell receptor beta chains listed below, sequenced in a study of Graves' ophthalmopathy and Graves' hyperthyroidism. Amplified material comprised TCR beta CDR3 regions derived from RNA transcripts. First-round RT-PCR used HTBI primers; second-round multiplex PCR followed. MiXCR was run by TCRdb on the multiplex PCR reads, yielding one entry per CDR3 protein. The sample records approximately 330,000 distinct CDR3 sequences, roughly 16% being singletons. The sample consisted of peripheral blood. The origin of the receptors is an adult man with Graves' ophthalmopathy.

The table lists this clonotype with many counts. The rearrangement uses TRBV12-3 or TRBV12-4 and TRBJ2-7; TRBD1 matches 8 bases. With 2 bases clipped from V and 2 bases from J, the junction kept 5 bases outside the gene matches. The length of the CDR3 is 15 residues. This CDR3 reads CASSLIGTGAYEQYF. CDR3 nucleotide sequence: TGTGCCAGCAGTTTAATCGGGACAGGAGCCTACGAGCAGTACTTC.

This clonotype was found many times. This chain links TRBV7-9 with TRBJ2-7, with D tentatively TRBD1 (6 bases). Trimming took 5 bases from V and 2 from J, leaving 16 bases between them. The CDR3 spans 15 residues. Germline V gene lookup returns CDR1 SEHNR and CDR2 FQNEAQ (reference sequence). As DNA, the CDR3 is TGTGCCAGCAGCCGCAGCAGTCAGGGGCCCTACGAGCAGTACTTC. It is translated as CASSRSSQGPYEQYF.

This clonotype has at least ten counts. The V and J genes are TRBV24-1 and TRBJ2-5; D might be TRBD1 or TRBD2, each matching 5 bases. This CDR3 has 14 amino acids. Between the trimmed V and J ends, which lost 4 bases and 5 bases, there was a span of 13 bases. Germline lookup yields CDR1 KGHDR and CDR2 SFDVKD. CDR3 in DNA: TGTGCCACCAGTGACCCACCCGGGGACGAGACCCAGTACTTC. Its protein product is CATSDPPGDETQYF.

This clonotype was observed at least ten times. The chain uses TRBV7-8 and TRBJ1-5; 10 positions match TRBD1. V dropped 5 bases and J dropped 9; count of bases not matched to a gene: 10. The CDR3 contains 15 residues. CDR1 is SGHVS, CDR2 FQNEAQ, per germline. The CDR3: CASSNLGQGRRPQHF. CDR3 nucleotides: TGTGCCAGCAGCAACCTGGGACAGGGGCGTCGGCCCCAGCATTTT.

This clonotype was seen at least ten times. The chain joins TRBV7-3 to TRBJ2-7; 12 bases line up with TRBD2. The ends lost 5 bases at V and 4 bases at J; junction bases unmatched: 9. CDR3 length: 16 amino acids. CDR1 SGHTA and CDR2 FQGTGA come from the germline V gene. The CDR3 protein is CASSPEGLAGSYEQYF. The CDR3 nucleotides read TGTGCCAGCAGCCCTGAGGGACTAGCGGGCTCTTACGAGCAGTACTTC.

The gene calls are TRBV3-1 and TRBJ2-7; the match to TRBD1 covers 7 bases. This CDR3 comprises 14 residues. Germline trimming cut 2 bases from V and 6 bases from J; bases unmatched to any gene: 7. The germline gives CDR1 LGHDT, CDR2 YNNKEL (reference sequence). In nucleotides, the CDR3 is TGTGCCAGCAGCCAAATTGCGACAGGGATCGAGCAGTACTTC. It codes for CASSQIATGIEQYF.

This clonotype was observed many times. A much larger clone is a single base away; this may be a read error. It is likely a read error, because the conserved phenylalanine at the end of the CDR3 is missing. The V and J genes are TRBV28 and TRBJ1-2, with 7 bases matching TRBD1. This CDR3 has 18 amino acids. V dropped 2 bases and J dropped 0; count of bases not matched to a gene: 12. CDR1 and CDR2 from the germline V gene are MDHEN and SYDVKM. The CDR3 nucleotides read TGTGCCAGCAGTTTAAATCGGTGGGGACAGAAGACTAACTATGGCTACACCTCC. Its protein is CASSLNRWGQKTNYGYTS.

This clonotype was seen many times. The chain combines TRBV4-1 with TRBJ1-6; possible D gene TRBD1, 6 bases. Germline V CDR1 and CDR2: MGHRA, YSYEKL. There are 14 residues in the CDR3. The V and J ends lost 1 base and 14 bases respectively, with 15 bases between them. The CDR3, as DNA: TGCGCCAGCAGCCAAGTACTTTACAGGGAGGCCCTCCACTTT. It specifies CASSQVLYREALHF.

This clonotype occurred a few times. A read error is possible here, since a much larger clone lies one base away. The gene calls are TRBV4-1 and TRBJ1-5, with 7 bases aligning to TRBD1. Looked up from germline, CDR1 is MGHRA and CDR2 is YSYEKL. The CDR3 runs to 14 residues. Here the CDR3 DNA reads TGCACCAGCAGCCAATTACAGGGGAATCAGCCCCAGCATTTT. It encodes CTSSQLQGNQPQHF.

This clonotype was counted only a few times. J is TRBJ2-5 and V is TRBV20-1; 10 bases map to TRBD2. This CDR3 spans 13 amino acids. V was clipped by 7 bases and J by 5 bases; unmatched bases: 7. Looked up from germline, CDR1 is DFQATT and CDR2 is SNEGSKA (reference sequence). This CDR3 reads CSVEREGPETQYF. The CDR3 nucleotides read TGCAGTGTAGAGCGGGAGGGCCCCGAGACCCAGTACTTC.

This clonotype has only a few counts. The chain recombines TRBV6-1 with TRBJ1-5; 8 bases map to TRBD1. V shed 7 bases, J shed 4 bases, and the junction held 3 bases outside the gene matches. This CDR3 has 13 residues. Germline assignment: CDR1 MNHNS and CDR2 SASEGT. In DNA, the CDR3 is TGTGCCAGCAAGGGACAGGCTAATCAGCCCCAGCATTTT. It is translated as CASKGQANQPQHF.

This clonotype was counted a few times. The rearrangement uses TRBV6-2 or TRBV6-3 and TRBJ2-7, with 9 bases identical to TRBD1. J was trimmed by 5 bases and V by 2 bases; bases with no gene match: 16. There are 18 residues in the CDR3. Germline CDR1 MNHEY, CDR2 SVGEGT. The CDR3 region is CASSYTTVVPGQGDEQYF. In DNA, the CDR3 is TGTGCCAGCAGTTACACCACGGTTGTTCCGGGACAGGGCGACGAGCAGTACTTC.

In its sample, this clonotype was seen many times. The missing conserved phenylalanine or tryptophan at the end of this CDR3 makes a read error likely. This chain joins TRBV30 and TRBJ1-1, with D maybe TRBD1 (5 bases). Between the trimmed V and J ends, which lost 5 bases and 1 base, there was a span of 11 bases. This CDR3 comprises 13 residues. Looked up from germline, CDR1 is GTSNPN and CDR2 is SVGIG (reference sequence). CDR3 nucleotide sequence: TGTGCCTGGCGTGGGACTGGGAACACTGAAGCTTTCTCT. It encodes CAWRGTGNTEAFS.

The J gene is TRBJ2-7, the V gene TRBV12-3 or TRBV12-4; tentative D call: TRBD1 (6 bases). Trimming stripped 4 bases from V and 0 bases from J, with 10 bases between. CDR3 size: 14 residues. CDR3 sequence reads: CASSSTGFSYEQYF. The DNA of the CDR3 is TGTGCCAGCAGTTCCACAGGGTTCTCCTACGAGCAGTACTTC.

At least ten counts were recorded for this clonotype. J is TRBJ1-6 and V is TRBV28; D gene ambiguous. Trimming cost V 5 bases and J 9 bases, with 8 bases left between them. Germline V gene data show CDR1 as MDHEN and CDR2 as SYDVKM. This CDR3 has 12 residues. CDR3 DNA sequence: TGTGCCAGCAGTACGTCACGTTCACCCCTCCACTTT. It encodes CASSTSRSPLHF.

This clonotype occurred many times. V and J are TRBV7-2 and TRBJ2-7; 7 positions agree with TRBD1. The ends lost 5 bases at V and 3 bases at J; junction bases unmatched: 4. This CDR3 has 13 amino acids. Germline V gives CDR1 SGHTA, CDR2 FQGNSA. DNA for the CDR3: TGTGCCAGCAGCCCGGGGACAGTCTACGAGCAGTACTTC. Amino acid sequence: CASSPGTVYEQYF.

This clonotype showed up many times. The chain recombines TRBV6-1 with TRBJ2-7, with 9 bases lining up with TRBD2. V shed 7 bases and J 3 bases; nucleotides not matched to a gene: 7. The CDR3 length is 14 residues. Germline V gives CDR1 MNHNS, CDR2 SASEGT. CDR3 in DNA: TGTGCCAGCAAGCGGGTAGCGGGGGTCTACGAGCAGTACTTC. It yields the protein CASKRVAGVYEQYF.

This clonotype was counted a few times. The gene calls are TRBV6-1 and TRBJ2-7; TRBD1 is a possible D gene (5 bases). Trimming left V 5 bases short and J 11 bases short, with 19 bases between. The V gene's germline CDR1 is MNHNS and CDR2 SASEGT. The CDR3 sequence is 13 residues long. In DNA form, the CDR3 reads TGTGCCAGCAGTACCCGGTGGTGGGCAGGGAAGTACTTC. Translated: CASSTRWWAGKYF.

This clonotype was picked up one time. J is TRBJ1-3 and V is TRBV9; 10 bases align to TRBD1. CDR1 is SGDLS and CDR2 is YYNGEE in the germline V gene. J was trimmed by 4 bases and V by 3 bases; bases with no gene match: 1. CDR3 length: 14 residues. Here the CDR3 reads CASSGTGGGNTIYF. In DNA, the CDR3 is TGTGCCAGCAGCGGGACAGGGGGGGGAAACACCATATATTTT.

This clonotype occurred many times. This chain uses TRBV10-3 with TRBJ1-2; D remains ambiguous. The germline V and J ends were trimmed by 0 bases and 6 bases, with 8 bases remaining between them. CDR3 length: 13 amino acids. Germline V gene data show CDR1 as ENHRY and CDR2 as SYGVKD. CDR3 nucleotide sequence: TGTGCCATCAGTGAGTCCCCGCAAAATGGCTACACCTTC. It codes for CAISESPQNGYTF.

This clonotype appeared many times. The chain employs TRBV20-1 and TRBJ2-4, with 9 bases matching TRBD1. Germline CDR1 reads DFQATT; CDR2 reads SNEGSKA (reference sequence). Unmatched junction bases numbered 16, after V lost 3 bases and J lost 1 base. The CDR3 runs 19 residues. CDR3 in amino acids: CSARTGIGTGFRAKNIQYF. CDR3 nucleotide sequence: TGCAGTGCTAGGACTGGTATTGGGACAGGGTTTCGGGCCAAAAACATTCAGTACTTC.

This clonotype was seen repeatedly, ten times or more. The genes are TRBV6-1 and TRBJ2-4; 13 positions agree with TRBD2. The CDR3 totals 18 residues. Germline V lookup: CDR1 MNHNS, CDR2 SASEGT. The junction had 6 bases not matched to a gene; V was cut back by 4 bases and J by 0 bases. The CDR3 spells CASSAGTSGNPAKNIQYF. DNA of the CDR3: TGTGCCAGCAGTGCCGGGACTAGCGGGAACCCAGCCAAAAACATTCAGTACTTC.

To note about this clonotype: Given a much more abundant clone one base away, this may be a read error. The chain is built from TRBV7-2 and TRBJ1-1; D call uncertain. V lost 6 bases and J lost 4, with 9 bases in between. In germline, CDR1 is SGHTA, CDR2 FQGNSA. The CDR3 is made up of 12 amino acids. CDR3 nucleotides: TGTGCCAGCAGTTATTGCAGCACTGAAGCTTTCTTT. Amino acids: CASSYCSTEAFF.

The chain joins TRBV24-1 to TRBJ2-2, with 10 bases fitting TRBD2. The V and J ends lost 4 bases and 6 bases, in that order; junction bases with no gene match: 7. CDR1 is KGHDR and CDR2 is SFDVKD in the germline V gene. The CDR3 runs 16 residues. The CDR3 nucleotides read TGTGCCACCAGTGAGAGGACTAGCGGCAAAGCCGGGGAGCTGTTTTTT. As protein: CATSERTSGKAGELFF.

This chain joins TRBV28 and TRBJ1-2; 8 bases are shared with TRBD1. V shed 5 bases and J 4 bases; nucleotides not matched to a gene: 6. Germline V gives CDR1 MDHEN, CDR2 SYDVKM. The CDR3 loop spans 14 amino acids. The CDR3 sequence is CASSNTGGGYGYTF. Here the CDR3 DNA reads TGTGCCAGCAGTAACACAGGGGGAGGCTATGGCTACACCTTC.

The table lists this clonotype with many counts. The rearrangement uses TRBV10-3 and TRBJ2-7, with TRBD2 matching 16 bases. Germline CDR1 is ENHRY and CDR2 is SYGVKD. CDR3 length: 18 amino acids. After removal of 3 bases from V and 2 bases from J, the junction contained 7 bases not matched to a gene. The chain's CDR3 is CAISDSMGLAGGPYEQYF. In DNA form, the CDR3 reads TGTGCCATCAGTGACTCGATGGGACTAGCGGGGGGGCCCTACGAGCAGTACTTC.

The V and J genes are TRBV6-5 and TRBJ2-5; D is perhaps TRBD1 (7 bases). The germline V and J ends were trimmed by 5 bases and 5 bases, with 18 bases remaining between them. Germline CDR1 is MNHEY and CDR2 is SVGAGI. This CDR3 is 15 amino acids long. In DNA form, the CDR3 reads TGTGCCAGCAGTAACCTTGGGGCAGGGGGGGAGACCCAGTACTTC. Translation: CASSNLGAGGETQYF.

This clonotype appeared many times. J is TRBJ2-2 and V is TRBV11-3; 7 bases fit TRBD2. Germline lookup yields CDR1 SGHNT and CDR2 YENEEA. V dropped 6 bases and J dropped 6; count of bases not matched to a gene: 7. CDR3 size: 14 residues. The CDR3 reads CASSPPAGSGELFF. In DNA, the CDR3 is TGTGCCAGCAGTCCCCCAGCGGGGTCCGGGGAGCTGTTTTTT.

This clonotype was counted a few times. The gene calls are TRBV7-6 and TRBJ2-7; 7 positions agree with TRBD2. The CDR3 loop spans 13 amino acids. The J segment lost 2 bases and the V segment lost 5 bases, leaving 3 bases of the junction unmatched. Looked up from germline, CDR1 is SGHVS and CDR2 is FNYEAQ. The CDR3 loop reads CASSDSGAYEQYF. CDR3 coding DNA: TGTGCCAGCAGCGACAGCGGGGCCTACGAGCAGTACTTC.